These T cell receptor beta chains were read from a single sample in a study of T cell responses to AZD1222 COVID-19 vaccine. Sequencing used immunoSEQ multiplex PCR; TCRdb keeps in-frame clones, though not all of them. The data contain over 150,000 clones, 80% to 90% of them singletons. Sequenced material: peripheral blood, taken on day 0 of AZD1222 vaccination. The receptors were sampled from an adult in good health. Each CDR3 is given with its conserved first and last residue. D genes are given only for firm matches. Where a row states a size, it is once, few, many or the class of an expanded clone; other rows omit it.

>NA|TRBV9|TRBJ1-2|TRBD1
TGTGCCAGCAGCGTAGCTTCGGGACAGGTACTCGGCGGCTACACCTTC
CASSVASGQVLGGYTF
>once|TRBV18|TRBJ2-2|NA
TGTGCCAGCTCACCCCGACAGACGAACACCGGGGAGCTGTTTTTT
CASSPRQTNTGELFF
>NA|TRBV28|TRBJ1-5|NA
TGTGCCAGCAGTTTATTGGGGGGGAACAATCAGCCCCAGCATTTT
CASSLLGGNNQPQHF
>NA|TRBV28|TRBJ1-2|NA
TGTGCCAGCAGTCCGACCCCCGGCAGGGCGGCCCCTAACTATGGCTACACCTTC
CASSPTPGRAAPNYGYTF
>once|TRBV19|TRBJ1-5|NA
TGTGCCAGTAGTTGGGGCCCAGGCGGAGAGAATCAGCCCCAGCATTTT
CASSWGPGGENQPQHF
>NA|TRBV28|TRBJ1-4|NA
TGTGCCAGCAGTTTAAATACAGCAACTGGCACTAATGAAAAACTGTTTTTT
CASSLNTATGTNEKLFF
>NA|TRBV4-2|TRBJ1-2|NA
TGTGCCAGCAGCCAAGAAATTGGGGGATATGGCTACACCTTC
CASSQEIGGYGYTF
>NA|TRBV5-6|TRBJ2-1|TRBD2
TGTGCCAGCAGCACTAGCGGGGGGGCCAATGAGCAGTTCTTC
CASSTSGGANEQFF
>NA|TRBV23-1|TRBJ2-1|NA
TGCGCCAGCAGTCAATCTGGCAGACGCCGTGGGTTCTTC
CASSQSGRRRGFF
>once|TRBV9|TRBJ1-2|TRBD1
TGTGCCAGCAGCGTAGATTTAATTATGGGGACAGGGGACATCTATGGCTACACCTTC
CASSVDLIMGTGDIYGYTF
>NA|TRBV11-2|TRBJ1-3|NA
TGTGCCAGCACCCGCGCGACAGGCCCTCCCTCTGGAAACACCATATATTTT
CASTRATGPPSGNTIYF
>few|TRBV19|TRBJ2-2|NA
TGTGCCAGTAGCCGAGGGACGGTCTCGAACACCGGGGAGCTGTTTTTT
CASSRGTVSNTGELFF
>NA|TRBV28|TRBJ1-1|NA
TGTGCCAGCAGTTTCCAAACAGCCCGGAACACTGAAGCTTTCTTT
CASSFQTARNTEAFF